The source of this T cell receptor beta chain is a study of shared clonotypes between healthy human individuals. Study-level findings and limits: With a few donors compared, about 5% of naive CD4 clonotypes were shared.

Generated by immunoSEQ multiplex PCR, the TCRdb table keeps only in-frame clones and is missing some. The table lists more than 2,000,000 clones, 90% to 95% of them singletons, with roughly 0.13% in the top ten. Comments on this clone: Its antigen is not identified. This specimen includes other DNA sequences encoding the same CDR3.

Trimming shortened V by 5 bases and J by 0 bases, and 5 bases separated the two germline ends. Germline V lookup: CDR1 LNHDA, CDR2 SQIVND (reference sequence). The CDR3 length is 12 residues. This receptor was taken from a man aged 18 to 29 in good health. What was sequenced was naive CD4+ T cells sorted from blood. Described subset: CD45RA+ positively selected. The chain links TRBV19 to TRBJ2-7; D remains unclear. The CDR3 DNA sequence: TGTGCCAGTAGTGCGAGCTCCTACGAGCAGTACTTC. Protein: CASSASSYEQYF.